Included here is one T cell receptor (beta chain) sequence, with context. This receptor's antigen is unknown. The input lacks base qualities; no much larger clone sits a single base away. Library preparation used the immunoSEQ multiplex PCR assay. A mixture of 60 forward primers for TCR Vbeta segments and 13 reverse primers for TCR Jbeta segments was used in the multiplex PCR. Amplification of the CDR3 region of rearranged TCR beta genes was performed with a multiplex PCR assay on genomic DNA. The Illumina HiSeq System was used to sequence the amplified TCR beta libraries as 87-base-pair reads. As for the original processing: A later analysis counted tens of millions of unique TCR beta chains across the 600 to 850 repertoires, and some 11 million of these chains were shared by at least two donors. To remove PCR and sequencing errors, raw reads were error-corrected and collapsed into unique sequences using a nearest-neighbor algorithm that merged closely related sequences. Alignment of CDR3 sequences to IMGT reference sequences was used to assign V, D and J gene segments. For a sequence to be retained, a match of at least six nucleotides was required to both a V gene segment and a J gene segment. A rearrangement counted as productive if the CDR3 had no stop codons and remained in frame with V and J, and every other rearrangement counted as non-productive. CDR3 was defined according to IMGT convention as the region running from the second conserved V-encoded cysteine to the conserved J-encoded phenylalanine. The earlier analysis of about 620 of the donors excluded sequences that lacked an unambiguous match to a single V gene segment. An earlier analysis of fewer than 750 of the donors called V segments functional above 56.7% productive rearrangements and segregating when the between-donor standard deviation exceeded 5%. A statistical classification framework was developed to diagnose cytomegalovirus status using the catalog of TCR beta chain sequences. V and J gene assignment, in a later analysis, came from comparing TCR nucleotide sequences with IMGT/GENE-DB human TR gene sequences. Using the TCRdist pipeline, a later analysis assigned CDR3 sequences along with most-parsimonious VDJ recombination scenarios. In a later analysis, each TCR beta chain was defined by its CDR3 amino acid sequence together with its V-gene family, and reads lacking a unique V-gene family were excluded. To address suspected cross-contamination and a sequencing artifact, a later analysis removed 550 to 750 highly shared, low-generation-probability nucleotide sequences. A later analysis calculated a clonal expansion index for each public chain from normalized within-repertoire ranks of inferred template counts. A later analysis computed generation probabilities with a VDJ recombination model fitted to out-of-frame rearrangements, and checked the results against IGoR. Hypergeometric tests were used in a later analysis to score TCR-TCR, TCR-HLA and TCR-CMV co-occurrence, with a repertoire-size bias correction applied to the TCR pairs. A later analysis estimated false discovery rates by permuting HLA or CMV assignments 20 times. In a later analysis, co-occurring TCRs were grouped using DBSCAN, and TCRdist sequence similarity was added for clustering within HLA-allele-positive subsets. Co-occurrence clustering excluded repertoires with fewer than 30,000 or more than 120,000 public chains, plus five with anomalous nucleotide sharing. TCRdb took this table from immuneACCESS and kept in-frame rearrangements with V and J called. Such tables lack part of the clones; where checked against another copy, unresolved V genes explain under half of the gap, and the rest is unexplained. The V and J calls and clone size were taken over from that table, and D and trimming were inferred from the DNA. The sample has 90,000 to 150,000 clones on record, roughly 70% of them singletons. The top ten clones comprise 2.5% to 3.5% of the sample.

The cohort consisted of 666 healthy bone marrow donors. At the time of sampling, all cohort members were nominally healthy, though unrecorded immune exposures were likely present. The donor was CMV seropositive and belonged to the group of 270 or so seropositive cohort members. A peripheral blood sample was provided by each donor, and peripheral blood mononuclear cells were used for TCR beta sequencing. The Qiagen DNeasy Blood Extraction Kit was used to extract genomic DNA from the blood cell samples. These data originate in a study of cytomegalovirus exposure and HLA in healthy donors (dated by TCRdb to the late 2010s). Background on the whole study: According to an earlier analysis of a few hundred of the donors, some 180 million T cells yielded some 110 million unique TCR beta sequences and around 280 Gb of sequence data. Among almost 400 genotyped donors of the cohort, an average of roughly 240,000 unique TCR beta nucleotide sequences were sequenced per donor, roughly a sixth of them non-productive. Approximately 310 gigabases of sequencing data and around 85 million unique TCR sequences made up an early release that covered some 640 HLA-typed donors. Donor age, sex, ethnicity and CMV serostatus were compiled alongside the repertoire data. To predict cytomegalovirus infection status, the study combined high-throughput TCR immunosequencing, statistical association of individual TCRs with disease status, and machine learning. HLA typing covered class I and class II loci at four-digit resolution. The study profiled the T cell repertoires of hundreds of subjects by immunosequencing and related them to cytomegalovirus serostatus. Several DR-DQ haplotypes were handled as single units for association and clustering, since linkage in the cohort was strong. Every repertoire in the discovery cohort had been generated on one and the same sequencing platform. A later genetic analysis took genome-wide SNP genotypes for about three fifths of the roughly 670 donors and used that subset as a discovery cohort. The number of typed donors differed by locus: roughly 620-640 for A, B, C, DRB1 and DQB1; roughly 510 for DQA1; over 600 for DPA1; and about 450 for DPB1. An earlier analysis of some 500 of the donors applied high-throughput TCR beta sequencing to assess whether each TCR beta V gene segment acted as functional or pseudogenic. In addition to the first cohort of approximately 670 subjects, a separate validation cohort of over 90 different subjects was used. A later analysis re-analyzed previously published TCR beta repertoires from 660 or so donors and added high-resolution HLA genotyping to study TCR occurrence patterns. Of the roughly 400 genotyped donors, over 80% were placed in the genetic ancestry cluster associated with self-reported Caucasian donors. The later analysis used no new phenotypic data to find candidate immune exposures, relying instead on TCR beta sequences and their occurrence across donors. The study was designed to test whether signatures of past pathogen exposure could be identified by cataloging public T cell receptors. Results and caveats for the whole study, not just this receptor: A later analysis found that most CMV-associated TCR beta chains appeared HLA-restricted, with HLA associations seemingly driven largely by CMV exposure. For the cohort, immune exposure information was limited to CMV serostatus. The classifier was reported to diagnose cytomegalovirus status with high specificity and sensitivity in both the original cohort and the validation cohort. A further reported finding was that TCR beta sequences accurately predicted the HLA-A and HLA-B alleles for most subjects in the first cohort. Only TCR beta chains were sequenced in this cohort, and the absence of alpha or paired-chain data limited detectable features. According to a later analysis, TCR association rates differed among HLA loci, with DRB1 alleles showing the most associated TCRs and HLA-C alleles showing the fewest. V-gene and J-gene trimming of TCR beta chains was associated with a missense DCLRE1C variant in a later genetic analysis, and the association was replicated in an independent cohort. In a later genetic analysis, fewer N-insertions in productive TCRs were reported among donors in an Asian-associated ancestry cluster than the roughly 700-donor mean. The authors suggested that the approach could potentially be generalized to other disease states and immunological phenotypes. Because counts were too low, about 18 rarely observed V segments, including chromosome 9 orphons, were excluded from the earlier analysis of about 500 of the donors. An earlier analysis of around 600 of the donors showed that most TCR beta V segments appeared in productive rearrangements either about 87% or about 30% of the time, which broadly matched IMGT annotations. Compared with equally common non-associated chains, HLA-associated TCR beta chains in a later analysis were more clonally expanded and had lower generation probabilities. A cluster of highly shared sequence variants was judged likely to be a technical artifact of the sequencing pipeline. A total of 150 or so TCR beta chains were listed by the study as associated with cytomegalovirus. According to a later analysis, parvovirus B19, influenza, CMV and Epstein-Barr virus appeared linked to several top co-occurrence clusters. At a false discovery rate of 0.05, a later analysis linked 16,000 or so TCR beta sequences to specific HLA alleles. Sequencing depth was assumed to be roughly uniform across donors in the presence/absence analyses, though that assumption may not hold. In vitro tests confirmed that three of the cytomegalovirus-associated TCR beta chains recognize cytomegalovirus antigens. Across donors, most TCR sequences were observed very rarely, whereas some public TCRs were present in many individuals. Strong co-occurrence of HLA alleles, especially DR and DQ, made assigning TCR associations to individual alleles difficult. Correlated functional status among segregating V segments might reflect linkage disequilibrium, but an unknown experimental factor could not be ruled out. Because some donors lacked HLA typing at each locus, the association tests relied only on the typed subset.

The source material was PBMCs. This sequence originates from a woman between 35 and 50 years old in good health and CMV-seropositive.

The CDR3: CASRGTGETQYF. The DNA sequence is as follows: TGTGCCAGCAGGGGGACAGGGGAAACCCAGTACTTC. This chain is built from TRBV27 and TRBJ2-5; 10 junctional bases match TRBD1. From its cysteine to its phenylalanine, the CDR3 spans 12 amino acids. The only DNA kept is the CDR3, 36 bases in frame from the first base. Here V drops 6 bases and J drops 8 bases, and the junction holds 3 bases not matched to any gene. CDR1 and CDR2, looked up from the germline V gene (reference sequence), are MNHEY and SMNVEV.